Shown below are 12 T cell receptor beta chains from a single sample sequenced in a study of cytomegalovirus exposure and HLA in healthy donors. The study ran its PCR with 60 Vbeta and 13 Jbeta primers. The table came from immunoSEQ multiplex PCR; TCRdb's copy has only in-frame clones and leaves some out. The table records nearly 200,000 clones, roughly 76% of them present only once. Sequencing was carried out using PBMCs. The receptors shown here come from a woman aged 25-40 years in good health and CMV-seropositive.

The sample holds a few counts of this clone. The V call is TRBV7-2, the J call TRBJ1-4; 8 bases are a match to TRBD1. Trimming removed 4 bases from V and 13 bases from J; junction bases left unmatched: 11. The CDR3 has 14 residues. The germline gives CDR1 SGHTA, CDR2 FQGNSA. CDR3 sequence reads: CASSSPSGTGGLFF. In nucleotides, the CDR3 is TGTGCCAGCAGCTCACCTAGCGGGACAGGCGGACTGTTTTTT.

The CDR3 region has the DNA TGTGCCAGTAGTATAGGACCGGGTCGGAACGAGCAGTACTTC. This sequence encodes CASSIGPGRNEQYF. The V gene is TRBV19, the J gene TRBJ2-7; D gene ambiguous. V lost 1 base to trimming and J lost 5 bases, with 12 bases between them. CDR1 is LNHDA and CDR2 is SQIVND in the germline V gene (reference sequence). CDR3 length equals 14 residues.

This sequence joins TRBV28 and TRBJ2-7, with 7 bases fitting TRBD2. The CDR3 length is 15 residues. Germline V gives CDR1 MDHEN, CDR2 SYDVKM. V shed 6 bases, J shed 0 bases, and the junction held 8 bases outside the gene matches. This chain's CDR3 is CASSPTSTSSYEQYF. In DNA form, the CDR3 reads TGTGCCAGCAGCCCGACTAGCACAAGCTCCTACGAGCAGTACTTC.

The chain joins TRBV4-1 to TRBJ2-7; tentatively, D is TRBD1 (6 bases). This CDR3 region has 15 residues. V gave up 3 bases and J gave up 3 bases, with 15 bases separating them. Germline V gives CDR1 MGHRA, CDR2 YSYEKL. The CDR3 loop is CASSHGSVGHYEQYF. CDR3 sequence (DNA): TGCGCCAGCAGCCACGGGTCTGTGGGACACTACGAGCAGTACTTC.

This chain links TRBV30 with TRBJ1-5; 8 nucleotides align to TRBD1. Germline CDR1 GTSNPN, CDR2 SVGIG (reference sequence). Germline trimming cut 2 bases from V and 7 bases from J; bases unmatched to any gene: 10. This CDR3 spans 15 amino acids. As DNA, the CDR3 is TGTGCCTGGAGTTTCCCGGACAGGGCCAAGCAGCCCCAGCATTTT. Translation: CAWSFPDRAKQPQHF.

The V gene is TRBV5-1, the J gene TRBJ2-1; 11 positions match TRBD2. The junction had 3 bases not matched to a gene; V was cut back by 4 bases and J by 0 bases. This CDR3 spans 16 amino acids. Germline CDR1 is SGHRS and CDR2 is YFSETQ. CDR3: CASSPGTSGSYNEQFF. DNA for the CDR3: TGCGCCAGCAGCCCCGGGACTAGCGGCTCCTACAATGAGCAGTTCTTC.

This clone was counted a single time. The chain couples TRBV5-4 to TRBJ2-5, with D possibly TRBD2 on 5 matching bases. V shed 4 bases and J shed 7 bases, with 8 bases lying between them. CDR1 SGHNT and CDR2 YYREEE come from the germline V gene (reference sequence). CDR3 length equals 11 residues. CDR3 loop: CASSSGGTQYF. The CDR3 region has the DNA TGTGCCAGCAGCAGTGGAGGGACCCAGTACTTC.

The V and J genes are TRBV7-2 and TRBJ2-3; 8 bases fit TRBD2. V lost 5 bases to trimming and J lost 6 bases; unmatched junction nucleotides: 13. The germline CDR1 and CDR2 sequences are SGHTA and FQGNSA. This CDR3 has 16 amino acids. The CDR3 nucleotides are TGTGCCAGCAGCCTTAGATTTCTAGCGGGCGGGGATACGCAGTATTTT. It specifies CASSLRFLAGGDTQYF.

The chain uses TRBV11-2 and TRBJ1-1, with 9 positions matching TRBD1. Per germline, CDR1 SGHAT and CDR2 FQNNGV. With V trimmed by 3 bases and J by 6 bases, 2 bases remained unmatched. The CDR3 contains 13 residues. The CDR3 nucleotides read TGTGCCAGCAGCTTCGACAGGGGGGCTGAAGCTTTCTTT. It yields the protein CASSFDRGAEAFF.

In DNA, the CDR3 is TGTGCTAGTGGCGCTAGCGGGACAGATACGCAGTATTTT. Translating it yields CASGASGTDTQYF. The chain is built from TRBV12-5 and TRBJ2-3; TRBD2 agrees at 8 bases. In germline, CDR1 is LGHNT, CDR2 FRNRAP. The CDR3 length is 13 residues. V was pared by 6 bases and J by 3 bases, with 2 bases of the junction left unmatched.

CDR3: CASSPGGSNQPQHF. For the CDR3, the DNA is TGTGCCAGCAGCCCGGGGGGTAGCAATCAGCCCCAGCATTTT. The chain links TRBV5-8 to TRBJ1-5; maybe TRBD1 (5 bases). The germline V gene encodes CDR1 SGHTS and CDR2 YDEGEE. CDR3 length: 14 residues. Trimming shortened V by 4 bases and J by 0 bases, and 8 bases separated the two germline ends.

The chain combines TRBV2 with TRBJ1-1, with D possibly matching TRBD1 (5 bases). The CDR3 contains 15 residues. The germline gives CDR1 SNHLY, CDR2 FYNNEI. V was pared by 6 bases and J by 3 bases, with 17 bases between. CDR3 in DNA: TGTGCCAGCAGAATGACAGTCTGGGGGGACACTGAAGCTTTCTTT. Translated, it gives CASRMTVWGDTEAFF.